This TCR beta chain was captured by sequencing in a study of Ad26.COV2.S vaccination and SARS-CoV-2 variants. Study in general: Administration of Ad26.COV2.S was intramuscular, either once or twice 56 days apart. Study-level points and caveats: Once vaccination had occurred, spike-specific CD8+ and CD4+ T cell responses reportedly showed substantial breadth. Using TCR breadth and depth analyses may have led to underestimated total T cell responses.

Turning to this clone: Its cognate antigen is unknown.

Assay: immunoSEQ multiplex PCR; the TCRdb copy retains only in-frame clones and omits some. The data hold about 400,000 clones, with around 89% observed a single time. Germline CDR1 SGHRS, CDR2 YFSETQ. Trimming took off 0 bases at V and 2 bases at J, with 2 bases between the two ends. The CDR3 runs 12 residues. Treatment defined: approximately 18 received Ad26.COV2.S at low or high dose, single or two shots; 5 received placebo; per-sample allocation not given. Day 63 after the first injection of vaccine or placebo was the sampling time. This TCR came from a person between 18 and 59 years old who received the Ad26.COV2.S COVID-19 vaccine or a placebo. Sequences were derived from peripheral blood, sampled in a trial of Ad26.COV2.S vaccine versus placebo. The V gene is TRBV5-1, the J gene TRBJ2-5; D call uncertain. The CDR3, as DNA: TGCGCCAGCAGCTTGGATCAAGAGACCCAGTACTTC. This codes for CASSLDQETQYF.